These 17 T cell receptor beta chains were all obtained from the same sample, sequenced in a study of T-cell reconstitution after alpha-beta-depleted transplantation in children. As it was prepared, the TCRbeta library received unique molecular identifiers. TCRdb reprocessed the PCR reads via MiXCR and lists one record per CDR3 protein. The table includes about 100,000 distinct CDR3 sequences, roughly 7.2% detected once. The sample in question was PBMCs, obtained before TCRalphabeta/CD19-depleted stem cell transplant. The receptors were sampled from a boy aged 2-15 years with acute lymphoblastic leukemia, due to receive a stem cell transplant.

This clonotype was seen repeatedly, ten times or more. J is TRBJ1-1 and V is TRBV12-3 or TRBV12-4; D gene uncertain. The ends were cut back, 6 bases at V and 5 bases at J, with 10 bases in the middle. The CDR3 is 12 residues long. As DNA, the CDR3 is TGTGCCAGCAGCCGGACGGGGACTGAAGCTTTCTTT. Translation gives CASSRTGTEAFF.

This clonotype was seen at least ten times. This chain uses TRBV2 with TRBJ2-7; tentatively, D is TRBD1 or TRBD2 (5 bases each). The V end was cut by 6 bases, the J end by 3 bases, with 18 bases between. In germline, CDR1 is SNHLY, CDR2 FYNNEI. The CDR3 is 15 amino acids. This CDR3 reads CASRRARGDIYEQYF. The CDR3 coding sequence is TGTGCCAGCAGGCGAGCGAGGGGCGATATCTACGAGCAGTACTTC.

This clonotype was seen many times. CDR3 coding DNA: TGTGCCAGCAGTTACCCAGGGGAGTCACCCCTCCACTTT. Protein product: CASSYPGESPLHF. V is TRBV12-3 or TRBV12-4 and J is TRBJ1-6, with D maybe TRBD1 (6 bases). This CDR3 region has 13 residues. Trimming cost V 4 bases and J 10 bases, with 11 bases left between them.

This clonotype was seen only a few times. V and J are TRBV7-8 and TRBJ1-2; perhaps TRBD1 as D (5 bases). Germline V gene data show CDR1 as SGHVS and CDR2 as FQNEAQ. V lost 5 bases, J lost 7 bases, and 23 bases lay in between. CDR3 size: 16 residues. CDR3 in amino acids: CASSPNPGGILGGYTF. The CDR3 bases are TGTGCCAGCAGCCCTAACCCGGGGGGTATCCTTGGTGGCTACACCTTC.

This clonotype was observed at least ten times. The DNA of the CDR3 is TGTGCCAGCAGCTCTTATCCGACAGACTACAATGAGCAGTTCTTC. This translates into CASSSYPTDYNEQFF. The chain uses TRBV7-2 and TRBJ2-1, with a tentative D call TRBD1 (5 bases). From germline, CDR1 is SGHTA and CDR2 FQGNSA. The V end was cut by 4 bases, the J end by 3 bases, with 13 bases between. CDR3 size: 15 residues.

CDR3 loop: CAVRGYTGELFF. The CDR3 DNA reads TGTGCCGTCAGGGGGTACACCGGGGAGCTGTTTTTT. This chain links TRBV19 with TRBJ2-2, with 7 bases matching TRBD1. Germline V CDR1 and CDR2: LNHDA, SQIVND (reference sequence). This CDR3 is built from 12 residues. J gave up 3 bases and V 11 bases, and 3 bases lay outside the gene matches.

This clonotype came up a few times. V gene TRBV7-9 combines with J gene TRBJ1-2; D not certain. CDR3 length equals 13 residues. Trimming removed 4 bases at V and 3 bases at J, with 9 bases between. Germline values: CDR1 SEHNR, CDR2 FQNEAQ (reference sequence). The CDR3 DNA reads as TGTGCCAGCAGCTCATGGGGAGACTATGGCTACACCTTC. Its protein product is CASSSWGDYGYTF.

This clonotype was seen a handful of times. The genes are TRBV12-3 or TRBV12-4 and TRBJ2-7, with 12 nucleotides matching TRBD2. After removal of 6 bases from V and 6 bases from J, the junction contained 6 bases not matched to a gene. This CDR3 comprises 14 residues. DNA of the CDR3: TGTGCCAGCAGGCGACTAGCGGGGGACTCCGAGCAGTACTTC. Amino acid sequence: CASRRLAGDSEQYF.

This clonotype showed up just a few times. The chain combines TRBV27 with TRBJ2-4; 12 bases agree with TRBD2. CDR1 and CDR2 from the germline V gene are MNHEY and SMNVEV (reference sequence). Trimming took 5 bases from V and 1 from J; bases not matched to a gene: 6. The CDR3 covers 17 residues. In DNA, the CDR3 is TGTGCCAGCAGTCCCTCTAGCGGGGGGGCGGCCAAAAACATTCAGTACTTC. The encoded protein is CASSPSSGGAAKNIQYF.

Here the CDR3 reads CASSLHQTGGQETQYF. As DNA, the CDR3 is TGTGCCAGCAGCTTACACCAGACAGGGGGCCAAGAGACCCAGTACTTC. This chain links TRBV7-7 with TRBJ2-5, with 9 positions matching TRBD1. Trimming removed 2 bases from V and 1 base from J; junction bases left unmatched: 5. The CDR3 covers 16 residues. Germline V CDR1 and CDR2: SSHAT, FNYEAQ (reference sequence).

This clonotype was picked up many times. The J gene is TRBJ2-3, the V gene TRBV18; 7 bases fit TRBD2. The V gene's germline CDR1 is KGHSH and CDR2 LQKENI. CDR3 length: 13 amino acids. Trimming removed 6 bases from V and 4 bases from J; junction bases left unmatched: 4. As DNA, the CDR3 is TGTGCCAGCTCGTGGGACTACTCAGATACGCAGTATTTT. Its protein is CASSWDYSDTQYF.

V gene TRBV7-9 combines with J gene TRBJ2-1; 11 positions agree with TRBD2. The CDR3 is 16 residues long. V was pared by 5 bases and J by 5 bases, with 8 bases of the junction left unmatched. Germline CDR1 SEHNR, CDR2 FQNEAQ (reference sequence). The CDR3 region has the DNA TGTGCCAGCAGCGACCGTAGCGGGGGGGCCCACAATGAGCAGTTCTTC. It specifies CASSDRSGGAHNEQFF.

The rearrangement uses TRBV4-2 and TRBJ2-3; D is possibly TRBD2 (5 bases). Trimming removed 4 bases at V and 5 bases at J, with 22 bases between. The CDR3 covers 17 residues. Germline CDR1 is LGHNA and CDR2 is YNFKEQ. CDR3 sequence: CASSRSDTAFGRDTQYF. CDR3 coding DNA: TGTGCCAGCAGCCGTTCCGATACAGCATTTGGGAGAGATACGCAGTATTTT.

This clonotype was detected ten times or more. The chain joins TRBV9 to TRBJ2-3; no firm D call. The germline V gene has CDR1 SGDLS and CDR2 YYNGEE. V dropped 4 bases and J dropped 4 bases, with 10 bases sitting between them. The CDR3 runs to 13 residues. Written as DNA, the CDR3 is TGTGCCAGCAGCCCTATGGCAGCAGATACGCAGTATTTT. Translation: CASSPMAADTQYF.

This clonotype was detected a few times. CDR3 sequence (DNA): TGTGCCAGCTCACCGGCTGGGGCGCACACCGGGGAGCTGTTTTTT. This encodes CASSPAGAHTGELFF. This chain links TRBV18 with TRBJ2-2; D might be TRBD1 (5 bases). The germline V and J ends were trimmed by 3 bases and 3 bases, with 11 bases remaining between them. The CDR3 consists of 15 residues. CDR1 KGHSH and CDR2 LQKENI come from the germline V gene.

This sequence joins TRBV6-1 and TRBJ1-1; possibly TRBD1 for D (5 bases). V was shortened by 7 bases and J by 4 bases, with 10 bases between the two germline ends. Germline lookup yields CDR1 MNHNS and CDR2 SASEGT. The CDR3 loop spans 12 amino acids. The CDR3 loop reads CASIGVSTEAFF. DNA for the CDR3: TGTGCCAGCATAGGGGTGAGCACTGAAGCTTTCTTT.

The table lists this clonotype with a few counts. The chain joins TRBV7-8 to TRBJ1-5, with TRBD1 as a possible D gene (6 bases). The germline V gene encodes CDR1 SGHVS and CDR2 FQNEAQ. The CDR3 consists of 16 residues. The germline V and J ends were trimmed by 1 base and 1 base, with 11 bases remaining between them. The CDR3 is CASSLGSGGSNQPQHF. CDR3 coding DNA: TGTGCCAGCAGCTTAGGTTCGGGGGGCAGCAATCAGCCCCAGCATTTT.